These 21 T cell receptor beta chains came from one sample sequenced in a study of cytomegalovirus exposure and HLA in healthy donors. With 60 Vbeta and 13 Jbeta primers, the PCR was carried out. Some clones are missing from TCRdb's copy, which holds only in-frame ones; the method was immunoSEQ multiplex PCR. The sample records around 37,000 clones, roughly 81% being singletons. The sample comprised PBMCs. The source is a man aged 30 to 45 in good health and CMV-seronegative.

The rearrangement uses TRBV6-1 and TRBJ2-5; D might be TRBD2 (6 bases). Trimming took off 7 bases at V and 5 bases at J, with 20 bases between the two ends. The CDR3 runs 15 residues. Germline CDR1 MNHNS, CDR2 SASEGT. CDR3 sequence (DNA): TGTGCCAGCACTCTAATGGGGCTAGCGTCTGAGACCCAGTACTTC. The encoded protein is CASTLMGLASETQYF.

The chain recombines TRBV7-2 with TRBJ2-1, with D perhaps matching TRBD1 (5 bases). The CDR3 is made up of 14 amino acids. CDR1 and CDR2 (germline): SGHTA, FQGNSA. The ends were cut back, 2 bases at V and 5 bases at J, with 10 bases in the middle. CDR3 amino acids: CASSLRQGNNEQFF. CDR3 in DNA: TGTGCCAGCAGCTTACGGCAGGGCAACAATGAGCAGTTCTTC.

The chain uses TRBV11-2 and TRBJ1-2; 8 bases align to TRBD1. The CDR3 is made up of 15 amino acids. Germline V gene lookup returns CDR1 SGHAT and CDR2 FQNNGV. Losses at the gene ends were 5 bases for V and 2 bases for J; bases not matched to a gene: 7. The CDR3 DNA reads TGTGCCAGCAGCCCGAGGGGACAGGCGAACTATGGCTACACCTTC. Its translation: CASSPRGQANYGYTF.

The chain links TRBV7-3 to TRBJ2-1; 14 nucleotides align to TRBD2. V gave up 1 base and J gave up 9 bases; unmatched junction bases: 5. The CDR3 sequence is 16 residues long. Germline values: CDR1 SGHTA, CDR2 FQGTGA. CDR3 residues: CASSLRLAGGPGEQFF. For the CDR3, the DNA is TGTGCCAGCAGCTTAAGACTAGCGGGGGGGCCTGGTGAGCAGTTCTTC.

V and J are TRBV6-5 and TRBJ2-2; D possibly corresponds to TRBD1 (5 bases). The CDR3 sequence is 14 residues long. V lost 8 bases to trimming and J lost 6 bases, with 16 bases between them. CDR1 MNHEY and CDR2 SVGAGI come from the germline V gene. The CDR3 DNA is TGTGCCAGCCAAACCCCCAGGGCGCCCGGGGAGCTGTTTTTT. This encodes CASQTPRAPGELFF.

The CDR3 protein is CASSVASGAGNTIYF. The DNA for the CDR3 is TGTGCCAGCAGCGTAGCTTCAGGGGCTGGAAACACCATATATTTT. This chain uses TRBV9 with TRBJ1-3, with D maybe TRBD1 (6 bases). V was cut by 0 bases and J by 2 bases, with 9 bases left in between. CDR3 length: 15 amino acids. The germline V gene encodes CDR1 SGDLS and CDR2 YYNGEE.

The chain combines TRBV7-8 with TRBJ2-7, with D possibly being TRBD2 (7 bases). Germline V gene data show CDR1 as SGHVS and CDR2 as FQNEAQ. The CDR3 has 15 residues. With 5 bases removed from V and 3 bases from J, the gap between germline ends came to 17 bases. The CDR3 coding sequence is TGTGCCAGCAGCGCCCAGGGAGGGGGAGTCTACGAGCAGTACTTC. Translated, it gives CASSAQGGGVYEQYF.

This clone was recorded a few times. This rearrangement joins TRBV5-1 to TRBJ1-2, with 7 bases aligning to TRBD1. This CDR3 comprises 16 residues. CDR1 and CDR2 (germline): SGHRS, YFSETQ. V lost 3 bases, J lost 4 bases, and 12 bases stayed unmatched. This CDR3 reads CASSSIPGGQLYGYTF. For the CDR3, the DNA is TGCGCCAGCAGCTCAATCCCAGGGGGACAGCTCTATGGCTACACCTTC.

The CDR3 sequence: CASSETGIQPQHF. CDR3 sequence (DNA): TGTGCCAGCTCAGAGACAGGGATTCAGCCCCAGCATTTT. The rearrangement uses TRBV18 and TRBJ1-5; 7 nucleotides align to TRBD1. The CDR3 has 13 residues. Germline assignment: CDR1 KGHSH and CDR2 LQKENI. J gave up 6 bases and V 5 bases, and 4 bases lay outside the gene matches.

V usage is TRBV6-5 and J usage is TRBJ2-7, with TRBD2 matching 8 bases. The trim removed 4 bases at V and 2 bases at J, leaving 10 bases unmatched. Germline V CDR1 and CDR2: MNHEY, SVGAGI. The CDR3 is 16 residues long. The CDR3 region has the DNA TGTGCCAGCAGTTCGGGGGGGCTAGCGGCCCCCTACGAGCAGTACTTC. This codes for CASSSGGLAAPYEQYF.

This clone has a single count. This chain joins TRBV27 and TRBJ2-2; 9 positions match TRBD2. The germline gives CDR1 MNHEY, CDR2 SMNVEV (reference sequence). J was trimmed by 2 bases and V by 6 bases; bases with no gene match: 22. The CDR3 is 21 residues long. The CDR3 is CASRAGRLSSGSEVNTGELFF. In DNA, the CDR3 is TGTGCCAGCAGGGCTGGGAGGCTTAGTAGCGGGAGTGAAGTTAACACCGGGGAGCTGTTTTTT.

The V and J genes are TRBV5-8 and TRBJ2-1; D is uncertain. The V end was cut by 0 bases, the J end by 1 base, with 5 bases between. The CDR3 covers 14 residues. Germline CDR1 SGHTS, CDR2 YDEGEE. CDR3: CASSLGRSYNEQFF. The DNA of the CDR3 is TGTGCCAGCAGCTTGGGTCGGTCCTACAATGAGCAGTTCTTC. The whole variable domain, remainder taken from reference TRBV5-8 and TRBJ2-1, is EAGVTQSPTHLIKTRGQQATLRCSPISGHTSVYWYQQALGLGLQFLLWYDEGEERNRGNFPPRFSGRQFPNYSSELNVNALELEDSALYLCASSLGRSYNEQFFGPGTRLTVL.

The chain recombines TRBV10-2 with TRBJ2-3, with D perhaps TRBD1 (6 bases). From germline, CDR1 is WSHSY and CDR2 SAAADI. This CDR3 has 14 residues. Between the trimmed V and J ends, which lost 5 bases and 0 bases, there was a span of 9 bases. The CDR3 sequence is CASSLQGSTDTQYF. In nucleotides, the CDR3 is TGCGCCAGCAGTCTCCAGGGGAGCACAGATACGCAGTATTTT.

J is TRBJ1-5 and V is TRBV27, with 8 bases identical to TRBD1. V was clipped by 4 bases and J by 7 bases; unmatched bases: 9. The CDR3 covers 15 residues. From germline, CDR1 is MNHEY and CDR2 SMNVEV (reference sequence). The CDR3 DNA reads as TGTGCCAGCAGTTCATTTCAGGACAGGGAACAGCCCCAGCATTTT. Its translation: CASSSFQDREQPQHF.

This clone was detected only a few times. The chain employs TRBV6-1 and TRBJ2-7; 7 bases are a match to TRBD2. The trim removed 8 bases at V and 0 bases at J, leaving 4 bases unmatched. The V gene's germline CDR1 is MNHNS and CDR2 SASEGT. CDR3 length: 13 residues. The DNA for the CDR3 is TGTGCCAGCTGGGGGGGTAGCTCCTACGAGCAGTACTTC. This codes for CASWGGSSYEQYF.

This chain connects TRBV19 to TRBJ1-2; TRBD1 agrees at 7 bases. CDR3 size: 15 residues. Germline V CDR1 and CDR2: LNHDA, SQIVND (reference sequence). Trimming cost V 3 bases and J 4 bases; bases outside gene matches: 8. The CDR3 is CASSIISGTAYGYTF. CDR3 DNA: TGTGCCAGTAGTATTATATCCGGGACAGCCTATGGCTACACCTTC.

J is TRBJ2-2 and V is TRBV2, with D perhaps matching TRBD2 (5 bases). V gave up 5 bases and J gave up 1 base, with 11 bases separating them. Germline V gene data show CDR1 as SNHLY and CDR2 as FYNNEI. The length of the CDR3 is 15 residues. CDR3 sequence reads: CASSLDSLNTGELFF. In DNA form, the CDR3 reads TGTGCCAGCAGTCTGGACTCCTTGAACACCGGGGAGCTGTTTTTT.

This clone appeared once. V is TRBV19 and J is TRBJ2-1; 7 nucleotides agree with TRBD2. The CDR3 has 15 amino acids. V dropped 9 bases and J dropped 3; count of bases not matched to a gene: 11. Germline V gene sequence: CDR1 LNHDA, CDR2 SQIVND (reference sequence). This CDR3 reads CASAARSGDYNEQFF. CDR3 DNA: TGTGCCAGCGCCGCCCGCAGCGGGGACTACAATGAGCAGTTCTTC.

This chain joins TRBV4-1 and TRBJ1-5, with TRBD1 matching over 9 bases. Germline V lookup: CDR1 MGHRA, CDR2 YSYEKL. This CDR3 comprises 17 residues. V was clipped by 4 bases and J by 3 bases; unmatched bases: 10. The CDR3 DNA reads as TGCGCCAGCAGCCCAGTGCCGGGACAGGGCTCCAATCAGCCCCAGCATTTT. Translating it yields CASSPVPGQGSNQPQHF.

The gene calls are TRBV2 and TRBJ2-2, with 9 bases that match TRBD1. In germline, CDR1 is SNHLY, CDR2 FYNNEI. V was clipped by 6 bases and J by 4 bases; unmatched bases: 6. This CDR3 is built from 15 residues. The CDR3: CASSAQGAGTGELFF. CDR3 DNA sequence: TGTGCCAGCAGCGCACAGGGGGCGGGCACCGGGGAGCTGTTTTTT.

The genes are TRBV6-5 and TRBJ1-2; 7 bases are shared with TRBD1. In germline, CDR1 is MNHEY, CDR2 SVGAGI. This CDR3 comprises 15 residues. V gave up 2 bases and J gave up 1 base; unmatched junction bases: 4. The chain's CDR3 is CASSYDQGGNYGYTF. The DNA of the CDR3 is TGTGCCAGCAGTTACGACCAGGGGGGTAACTATGGCTACACCTTC.